This is a list of T cell receptor beta chains from one sample in a study of PD-1 blockade in classical Hodgkin lymphoma. Method: immunoSEQ multiplex PCR; TCRdb's copy keeps in-frame clones and lacks some. The sample yields around 45,000 clones, around three quarters seen once. The sequences come from peripheral blood mononuclear cells (PBMCs), collected before the second cycle of nivolumab. The origin of the receptors is a human donor with classical Hodgkin lymphoma. Each CDR3 is given with its conserved first and last residue. The order of the fields is V gene, D gene, J gene, clone size, CDR3 protein, CDR3 DNA. A D gene is named only where the DNA matches it firmly. Some rows mark clone size as missing; the rest say once, few, many or name a class of expanded clone.

TRBV7-9	.	TRBJ2-5	.	CASSLPVGETQYF	TGTGCCAGCAGCTTACCTGTGGGGGAGACCCAGTACTTC
TRBV2	TRBD1	TRBJ1-1	few	CASRQGATEAFF	TGTGCCAGCAGACAGGGGGCGACTGAAGCTTTCTTT
TRBV5-1	.	TRBJ2-5	.	CASSLRPSTGLQETQYF	TGCGCCAGCAGCTTGAGGCCCTCCACAGGACTCCAAGAGACCCAGTACTTC
TRBV6-5	.	TRBJ1-1	.	CASSEVTENTEAFF	TGTGCCAGCAGTGAAGTAACGGAAAACACTGAAGCTTTCTTT
TRBV19	.	TRBJ1-2	.	CASSLTAASQGYGYTF	TGTGCCAGTAGCCTCACCGCGGCCTCCCAGGGGTATGGCTACACCTTC
TRBV15	.	TRBJ1-3	.	CATSRVRFSGNTIYF	TGTGCCACCAGCAGAGTCCGGTTTTCTGGAAACACCATATATTTT
TRBV10-2	TRBD1	TRBJ2-7	.	CASSEPGTGSYEQYF	TGCGCCAGCAGTGAGCCCGGGACAGGGTCTTACGAGCAGTACTTC
TRBV7-8	.	TRBJ1-5	.	CASSLGGGERPQHF	TGTGCCAGCAGCTTAGGAGGGGGAGAACGGCCCCAGCATTTT
TRBV27	.	TRBJ1-3	.	CASSSLYRPSGNTIYF	TGTGCCAGCAGCTCCTTGTATCGGCCCTCTGGAAACACCATATATTTT
TRBV5-3	.	TRBJ2-7	.	CASSQRQGGYEQYF	TGCGCCAGCAGCCAACGTCAGGGAGGATACGAGCAGTACTTC
TRBV10-3	TRBD1	TRBJ2-7	.	CAITPTGGAYEQYF	TGTGCCATCACCCCGACAGGGGGAGCCTACGAGCAGTACTTC
TRBV5-1	.	TRBJ2-3	.	CASSLSVDTQYF	TGCGCCAGCAGCTTGAGTGTAGATACGCAGTATTTT
TRBV2	.	TRBJ1-4	medium-sized	CASKGLTGTNEKLFF	TGTGCCAGCAAGGGACTTACAGGGACTAATGAAAAACTGTTTTTT
TRBV7-3	.	TRBJ2-5	.	CASSLRSPEPQETQYF	TGTGCCAGCAGCTTAAGGTCTCCGGAACCGCAAGAGACCCAGTACTTC
TRBV7-9	.	TRBJ2-1	.	CASSLGRSNEQFF	TGTGCCAGCAGCTTAGGACGGTCCAATGAGCAGTTCTTC
TRBV7-9	.	TRBJ2-5	.	CASSPREETQYF	TGTGCCAGCAGCCCCAGGGAAGAGACCCAGTACTTC
TRBV19	.	TRBJ2-7	.	CASSIGGEQYF	TGTGCCAGTAGTATAGGGGGCGAGCAGTACTTC
TRBV28	TRBD1	TRBJ2-7	few	CASSPGTGGYEQYF	TGTGCCAGCAGTCCCGGGACAGGGGGCTACGAGCAGTACTTC
TRBV19	.	TRBJ1-1	.	CASSLREGTNMNTEAFF	TGTGCCAGTAGTCTAAGGGAAGGGACAAACATGAACACTGAAGCTTTCTTT
TRBV7-6	.	TRBJ2-7	few	CASSLGSLYEQYF	TGTGCCAGCAGCTTAGGTTCCCTCTACGAGCAGTACTTC
TRBV9	.	TRBJ2-1	.	CASSPQIHDEQFF	TGTGCCAGCAGCCCCCAAATCCACGATGAGCAGTTCTTC
TRBV9	TRBD1	TRBJ1-1	.	CASSVGQGSEAFF	TGTGCCAGCAGCGTAGGACAGGGGAGTGAAGCTTTCTTT
TRBV19	.	TRBJ1-6	.	CASSGAASGLGSPLHF	TGTGCCAGTAGTGGGGCAGCATCCGGCCTTGGATCACCCCTCCACTTT
TRBV6-9	.	TRBJ1-2	.	CASSYDNYGYTF	TGTGCCAGCAGTTATGATAACTATGGCTACACCTTC
TRBV7-3	.	TRBJ1-2	.	CASSLKGGHGYTF	TGTGCCAGCAGCTTAAAAGGTGGACATGGCTACACCTTC
TRBV2	.	TRBJ2-7	few	CASPRGGSYEQYF	TGTGCCTCCCCCAGAGGGGGATCCTACGAGCAGTACTTC
TRBV18	.	TRBJ2-7	.	CASSSGQSYEQYF	TGTGCCAGCTCATCGGGACAATCCTACGAGCAGTACTTC
TRBV7-2	.	TRBJ2-5	.	CASTISGASRETQYF	TGTGCCAGCACAATATCAGGCGCCTCTAGGGAGACCCAGTACTTC
TRBV7-6	.	TRBJ2-1	.	CASSFDDEQFF	TGTGCCAGCAGCTTCGATGATGAGCAGTTCTTC
TRBV4-3	.	TRBJ2-5	few	CASTRWWGSSETQYF	TGCGCCAGCACCCGATGGTGGGGGTCCTCAGAGACCCAGTACTTC
TRBV5-5	TRBD1	TRBJ1-1	.	CASSHGQANTEAFF	TGTGCCAGCAGCCATGGACAGGCGAACACTGAAGCTTTCTTT
TRBV18	.	TRBJ2-1	.	CASSPRGDNEQFF	TGTGCCAGCTCACCACGGGGGGACAATGAGCAGTTCTTC
TRBV28	TRBD2	TRBJ2-5	.	CASSLTDRLAGDWEETQYF	TGTGCCAGCAGTTTAACAGATCGTCTAGCGGGGGATTGGGAAGAGACCCAGTACTTC
TRBV14	TRBD2	TRBJ2-1	.	CASSQSLAGGPREQFF	TGTGCCAGCAGCCAATCGCTAGCGGGAGGTCCCCGCGAGCAGTTCTTC
TRBV29-1	TRBD2	TRBJ2-1	.	CSVEGLPDLAGGPSEQFF	TGCAGCGTTGAAGGCCTCCCCGACCTAGCGGGAGGGCCTTCTGAGCAGTTCTTC
TRBV9	TRBD2	TRBJ2-5	.	CASSVAGGQETQYF	TGTGCCAGCAGCGTAGCGGGAGGGCAAGAGACCCAGTACTTC
TRBV29-1	TRBD1	TRBJ1-2	.	CSVRTGTGNYGYTF	TGCAGCGTGCGTACCGGGACAGGGAACTATGGCTACACCTTC
TRBV30	.	TRBJ1-1	few	CAQARGMNTEAFF	TGTGCCCAAGCCAGGGGCATGAACACTGAAGCTTTCTTT
TRBV7-8	.	TRBJ2-3	.	CASSLGADTQYF	TGTGCCAGCAGCTTAGGGGCAGATACGCAGTATTTT
TRBV2	.	TRBJ2-1	.	CASTLLGMDEQFF	TGTGCCAGCACCCTACTAGGGATGGATGAGCAGTTCTTC
TRBV5-4	.	TRBJ2-7	.	CASSLTAAGYEQYF	TGTGCCAGCAGCTTAACAGCGGCGGGATACGAGCAGTACTTC
TRBV19	TRBD1	TRBJ2-2	.	CASSIAPTQGTGELFF	TGTGCCAGTAGTATAGCTCCGACACAGGGGACCGGGGAGCTGTTTTTT
TRBV7-6	TRBD1	TRBJ2-2	.	CASSPPPGQDTGELFF	TGTGCCAGCAGCCCCCCTCCGGGACAGGACACCGGGGAGCTGTTTTTT